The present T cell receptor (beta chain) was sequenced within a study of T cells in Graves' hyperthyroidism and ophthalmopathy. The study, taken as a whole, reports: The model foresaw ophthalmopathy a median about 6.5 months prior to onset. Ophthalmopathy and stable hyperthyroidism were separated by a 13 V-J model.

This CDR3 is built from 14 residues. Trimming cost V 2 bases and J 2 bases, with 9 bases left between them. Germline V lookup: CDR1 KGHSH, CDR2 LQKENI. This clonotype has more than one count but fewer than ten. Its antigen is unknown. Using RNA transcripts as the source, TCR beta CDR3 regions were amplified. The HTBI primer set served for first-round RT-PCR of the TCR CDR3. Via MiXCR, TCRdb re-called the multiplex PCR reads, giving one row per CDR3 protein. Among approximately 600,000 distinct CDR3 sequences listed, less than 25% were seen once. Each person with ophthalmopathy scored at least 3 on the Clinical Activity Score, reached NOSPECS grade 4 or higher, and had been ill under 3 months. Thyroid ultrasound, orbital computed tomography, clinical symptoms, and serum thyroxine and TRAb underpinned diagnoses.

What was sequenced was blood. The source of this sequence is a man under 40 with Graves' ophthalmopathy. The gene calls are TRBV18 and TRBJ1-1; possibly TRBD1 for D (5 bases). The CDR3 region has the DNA TGTGCCAGCTCACCAGACAGATTCAACACTGAAGCTTTCTTT. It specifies CASSPDRFNTEAFF. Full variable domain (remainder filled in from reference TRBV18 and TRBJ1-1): NAGVMQNPRHLVRRRGQEARLRCSPMKGHSHVYWYRQLPEEGLKFMVYLQKENIIDESGMPKERFSAEFPKEGPSILRIQQVVRGDSAAYFCASSPDRFNTEAFFGQGTRLTVV.